These 31 T cell receptor beta chains came from one sample sequenced in a study of T cells in Graves' hyperthyroidism and ophthalmopathy. Template material for amplifying TCR beta CDR3 regions consisted of RNA transcripts. The TCR CDR3 first-round RT-PCR relied on the HTBI primer set. TCRdb ran MiXCR on the multiplex PCR reads and lists one entry per CDR3 protein. In the table there are roughly 840,000 distinct CDR3 sequences, 35% to 40% of which are singletons. The sample comprised blood. The source of these receptors is a man aged 18-30 years with Graves' hyperthyroidism.

This clonotype has a count of ten or more. This chain connects TRBV7-9 to TRBJ1-6; TRBD1 agrees at 7 bases. Trimming at V came to 1 base and at J to 8 bases, leaving 2 bases not matched to a gene. The germline CDR1 and CDR2 sequences are SEHNR and FQNEAQ (reference sequence). The CDR3 runs 14 residues. The CDR3 DNA sequence: TGTGCCAGCAGCTTAGAGGGGGCATATTCACCCCTCCACTTT. Translation gives CASSLEGAYSPLHF.

V usage is TRBV7-9 and J usage is TRBJ2-7, with 7 bases aligning to TRBD1. CDR1 is SEHNR and CDR2 is FQNEAQ in the germline V gene (reference sequence). V lost 1 base and J lost 0; bases outside the gene matches: 9. This CDR3 comprises 17 residues. CDR3 nucleotides: TGTGCCAGCAGCTTAGACAGCCGGACAGGAGACTCCTACGAGCAGTACTTC. It codes for CASSLDSRTGDSYEQYF.

CDR3 residues: CSARDPPGSEQYF. The CDR3 nucleotides are TGCAGTGCTAGAGATCCCCCCGGGAGTGAGCAGTACTTC. The chain uses TRBV20-1 and TRBJ2-7; possibly TRBD2 for D (6 bases). The CDR3 totals 13 residues. The V end was cut by 0 bases, the J end by 7 bases, with 13 bases between. Germline V lookup: CDR1 DFQATT, CDR2 SNEGSKA (reference sequence).

This clonotype was picked up a small number of times. The chain combines TRBV5-1 with TRBJ1-1; no clear D. The V gene lost 7 bases and the J gene lost 1 base, with 11 bases spanning the gap. CDR1 is SGHRS, CDR2 YFSETQ, per germline. The CDR3 length is 13 residues. The CDR3 DNA reads TGCGCCAGCGCCGCCCCGGGGAACACTGAAGCTTTCTTT. Encoded protein: CASAAPGNTEAFF.

The rearrangement joins TRBV20-1 to TRBJ1-1; 11 bases map to TRBD1. V shed 5 bases and J 7 bases; nucleotides not matched to a gene: 6. The CDR3 spans 13 residues. Germline CDR1 is DFQATT and CDR2 is SNEGSKA (reference sequence). The CDR3 DNA reads as TGCAGTGCTTTCGGACAGGGGGCTATTGAAGCTTTCTTT. Encoded protein: CSAFGQGAIEAFF.

DNA of the CDR3: TGTGCCATCAGGGAGGGGGGGATAGGCCGAGATACGCAGTATTTT. Protein product: CAIREGGIGRDTQYF. This chain links TRBV10-3 with TRBJ2-3; maybe TRBD2 (7 bases). The germline CDR1 and CDR2 sequences are ENHRY and SYGVKD. V gave up 6 bases and J gave up 5 bases, with 18 bases separating them. This CDR3 comprises 15 residues.

As to this clonotype: The CDR3 does not close with the conserved phenylalanine or tryptophan, likely indicating a read error. Here the CDR3 DNA reads TGTGCCACCAGTGTGGGGGTGAACACTGAAGCTTTCCTT. Its protein is CATSVGVNTEAFL. V is TRBV24-1 and J is TRBJ1-1; tentative D call: TRBD1 (5 bases). Trimming cost V 5 bases and J 0 bases, with 6 bases left between them. This CDR3 region has 13 residues. Germline CDR1 and CDR2: KGHDR and SFDVKD.

About this clonotype itself: At one end the junction does not follow the germline gene, possibly because of a read error. The rearrangement uses TRBV6-5 and TRBJ1-4; D perhaps matches TRBD1 (6 bases). This CDR3 spans 17 amino acids. From germline, CDR1 is MNHEY and CDR2 SVGAGI. The DNA for the CDR3 is TGTGCCATCAGTTACTTTCGTCCTCGGGACATACGAGAAAAACTGTTTTTT. Protein sequence: CAISYFRPRDIREKLFF.

CDR3 coding DNA: TGTGCCAGTAGTCTACAGTCAACGAACACCGGGGAGCTGTTTTTT. Amino acid sequence: CASSLQSTNTGELFF. The rearrangement uses TRBV19 and TRBJ2-2, with D hard to call. V dropped 5 bases and J dropped 0 bases, with 10 bases sitting between them. In germline, CDR1 is LNHDA, CDR2 SQIVND (reference sequence). The CDR3 is 15 residues long. The whole variable domain, filled in from reference TRBV19 and TRBJ2-2, reads DGGITQSPKYLFRKEGQNVTLSCEQNLNHDAMYWYRQDPGQGLRLIYYSQIVNDFQKGDIAEGYSVSREKKESFPLTVTSAQKNPTAFYLCASSLQSTNTGELFFGEGSRLTVL.

In its sample, this clonotype was seen many times. J is TRBJ1-6 and V is TRBV19, with unresolved D. The germline gives CDR1 LNHDA, CDR2 SQIVND (reference sequence). The V end was cut by 6 bases, the J end by 4 bases, with 10 bases between. The length of the CDR3 is 14 residues. CDR3 nucleotides: TGTGCCAGTAGGACGGATCCTTATAATTCACCCCTCCACTTT. It yields the protein CASRTDPYNSPLHF.

In regard to this clonotype: A much larger clone sits a single nucleotide away, making a read error possible. The chain uses TRBV12-3 or TRBV12-4 and TRBJ1-5; 9 bases fit TRBD1. J lost 6 bases, V lost 10 bases, and 7 bases had no gene match. This CDR3 has 13 residues. CDR3 sequence reads: CAIRGQGGQPQHF. CDR3 coding DNA: TGTGCCATCAGGGGACAGGGTGGTCAGCCCCAGCATTTT.

A few counts support this clonotype. This rearrangement joins TRBV15 to TRBJ2-5; 7 bases line up with TRBD1. The CDR3 has 17 residues. The ends lost 5 bases at V and 1 base at J; junction bases unmatched: 13. In germline, CDR1 is LNHNV, CDR2 YYDKDF (reference sequence). The CDR3 sequence is CATSGARGSGGQETQYF. The CDR3 DNA is TGTGCCACCAGCGGCGCCCGGGGATCAGGGGGCCAAGAGACCCAGTACTTC. Variable domain in full (rest from reference TRBV15 and TRBJ2-5): DAMVIQNPRYQVTQFGKPVTLSCSQTLNHNVMYWYQQKSSQAPKLLFHYYDKDFNNEADTPDNFQSRRPNTSFCFLDIRSPGLGDTAMYLCATSGARGSGGQETQYFGPGTRLLVL.

J is TRBJ2-2 and V is TRBV4-1; D is unresolved. Between the trimmed V and J ends, which lost 1 base and 1 base, there was a span of 7 bases. This CDR3 region has 15 residues. The germline CDR1 and CDR2 sequences are MGHRA and YSYEKL. Here the CDR3 reads CASSQGRMNTGELFF. The CDR3 nucleotides are TGCGCCAGCAGCCAAGGACGGATGAACACCGGGGAGCTGTTTTTT.

This chain connects TRBV4-2 to TRBJ2-7; 7 bases align to TRBD1. CDR3 size: 14 residues. Germline loops: CDR1 LGHNA, CDR2 YNFKEQ. J gave up 6 bases and V 4 bases, and 9 bases lay outside the gene matches. In DNA, the CDR3 is TGTGCCAGCAGCCCCGACAGGGAGCCGAGCGAGCAGTACTTC. Protein: CASSPDREPSEQYF.

This clonotype has at least ten counts. This chain joins TRBV24-1 and TRBJ1-5; D is unclear. Trimming cost V 9 bases and J 0 bases, with 8 bases left between them. Germline CDR1 is KGHDR and CDR2 is SFDVKD. This CDR3 spans 13 amino acids. The CDR3 region has the DNA TGTGCCACCCAGCGAGATAGCAATCAGCCCCAGCATTTT. Its translation is CATQRDSNQPQHF.

This clonotype came up many times. This sequence joins TRBV20-1 and TRBJ1-1, with a tentative D call TRBD1 (5 bases). CDR3 length: 12 amino acids. Trimming cost V 2 bases and J 3 bases, with 7 bases left between them. The germline CDR1 and CDR2 sequences are DFQATT and SNEGSKA (reference sequence). CDR3 sequence reads: CSARSGDTEAFF. The CDR3 coding sequence is TGCAGTGCTAGATCGGGGGACACTGAAGCTTTCTTT.

This clonotype was detected many times. The chain is built from TRBV10-3 and TRBJ2-2, with D maybe TRBD2 (5 bases). Germline CDR1 reads ENHRY; CDR2 reads SYGVKD. The ends were cut back, 3 bases at V and 7 bases at J, with 12 bases in the middle. This CDR3 is 14 amino acids long. Here the CDR3 DNA reads TGTGCCATCAGTGAAGAGGGATCGGACGGGGAGCTGTTTTTT. Amino acids: CAISEEGSDGELFF.

This clonotype was observed a handful of times. The chain employs TRBV6-2 or TRBV6-3 and TRBJ2-7; D possibly corresponds to TRBD2 (6 bases). Trimming removed 0 bases at V and 5 bases at J, with 8 bases between. From germline, CDR1 is MNHEY and CDR2 SVGEGT. CDR3 size: 13 residues. The CDR3 DNA is TGTGCCAGCAGTTACTCGGGGGGACACGAGCAGTACTTC. Protein product: CASSYSGGHEQYF.

This chain links TRBV9 with TRBJ2-6, with D possibly being TRBD1 or TRBD2 (5 bases each). CDR1 and CDR2 from the germline V gene are SGDLS and YYNGEE. The V and J ends lost 5 bases and 0 bases respectively, with 9 bases between them. CDR3 length: 15 amino acids. The CDR3 protein is CASRRGHSGANVLTF. CDR3 in DNA: TGTGCCAGCAGGAGGGGCCACTCTGGGGCCAACGTCCTGACTTTC.

This clonotype was counted a few times. The chain is built from TRBV29-1 and TRBJ2-7, with D tentatively TRBD1 (5 bases). Trimming shortened V by 2 bases and J by 1 base, and 12 bases separated the two germline ends. The V gene's germline CDR1 is SQVTM and CDR2 ANQGSEA. This CDR3 has 14 residues. CDR3 amino acids: CSVELAGKSYEQYF. The CDR3 bases are TGCAGCGTTGAATTGGCAGGGAAGTCCTACGAGCAGTACTTC.

The rearrangement joins TRBV20-1 to TRBJ2-7; 9 nucleotides match TRBD1. The CDR3 is 14 amino acids. V dropped 3 bases and J dropped 2; count of bases not matched to a gene: 5. The germline V gene encodes CDR1 DFQATT and CDR2 SNEGSKA (reference sequence). The CDR3: CSASPGQGPYEQYF. CDR3 nucleotide sequence: TGCAGTGCTAGCCCGGGACAGGGCCCCTACGAGCAGTACTTC.

The chain couples TRBV4-1 to TRBJ2-5; D may match TRBD1 or TRBD2 (6 bases each). This CDR3 has 13 amino acids. Trimming took 0 bases from V and 11 from J, leaving 13 bases between them. Germline lookup yields CDR1 MGHRA and CDR2 YSYEKL. The CDR3 nucleotides read TGCGCCAGCAGCCAAGAAGGGGGGTGGGAGCAGTACTTC. Its translation is CASSQEGGWEQYF.

The V and J genes are TRBV29-1 and TRBJ2-7, with 7 bases identical to TRBD1. V shed 8 bases, J shed 2 bases, and the junction held 9 bases outside the gene matches. The CDR3 length is 13 residues. Germline loops: CDR1 SQVTM, CDR2 ANQGSEA. CDR3 nucleotide sequence: TGCAGCTTCTCCGGACAGGTACCCTACGAGCAGTACTTC. It is translated as CSFSGQVPYEQYF.

Comments on this clonotype: It may be a read error: a sequence one base away is much more abundant. This chain joins TRBV19 and TRBJ1-1; TRBD1 is a possible D gene (5 bases). The length of the CDR3 is 13 residues. Looked up from germline, CDR1 is LNHDA and CDR2 is SQIVND (reference sequence). The CDR3: CASRQDWGTEALF. The CDR3 DNA follows: TGTGCCAGTAGGCAGGACTGGGGCACTGAAGCTCTCTTT.

This clonotype was counted only a few times. The V call is TRBV5-1, the J call TRBJ1-4, with D unresolved. The CDR3 sequence is 16 residues long. V lost 4 bases and J 2 bases, leaving 15 bases between the germline ends. Per the germline V gene, CDR1 is SGHRS and CDR2 is YFSETQ. The CDR3 loop is CASSPPVGLTNEKLFF. CDR3 DNA: TGCGCCAGCAGCCCGCCCGTCGGGCTCACTAATGAAAAACTGTTTTTT.

This clonotype was seen only once. This chain's CDR3 is CASSELMGGGTGELFF. The CDR3 DNA reads as TGTGCCAGCAGTGAACTTATGGGAGGTGGGACCGGGGAGCTGTTTTTT. The chain recombines TRBV6-1 with TRBJ2-2, with a tentative D call TRBD2 (6 bases). The germline V and J ends were trimmed by 2 bases and 5 bases, with 15 bases remaining between them. Germline lookup yields CDR1 MNHNS and CDR2 SASEGT. The CDR3 has 16 residues.

This clonotype was seen a few times. The V and J genes are TRBV6-5 and TRBJ2-6, with a possible D match to TRBD1 (6 bases). Germline V gene lookup returns CDR1 MNHEY and CDR2 SVGAGI. The ends were cut back, 6 bases at V and 2 bases at J, with 14 bases in the middle. The CDR3 is 16 amino acids. CDR3 nucleotides: TGTGCCAGCAGACAATCAACAGGGACTGGGGCCAACGTCCTGACTTTC. This sequence encodes CASRQSTGTGANVLTF.

The chain employs TRBV2 and TRBJ2-2, with TRBD2 matching 9 bases. CDR3 length equals 15 residues. Germline loops: CDR1 SNHLY, CDR2 FYNNEI. After removal of 6 bases from V and 4 bases from J, the junction contained 6 bases not matched to a gene. CDR3 residues: CASRAASGVTGELFF. CDR3 coding DNA: TGTGCCAGCAGGGCGGCTAGCGGGGTCACCGGGGAGCTGTTTTTT.

This clonotype appeared a few times. The gene calls are TRBV7-2 and TRBJ2-5; 9 nucleotides match TRBD1. Trimming took 4 bases from V and 7 from J; bases not matched to a gene: 19. This CDR3 comprises 18 residues. Germline lookup yields CDR1 SGHTA and CDR2 FQGNSA. CDR3 sequence: CASSSGPPGQGYSGTQYF. The DNA for the CDR3 is TGTGCCAGCAGCTCAGGCCCACCGGGACAGGGATATTCCGGGACCCAGTACTTC.

The chain has TRBV19 and TRBJ2-5; 9 bases are shared with TRBD1. Looked up from germline, CDR1 is LNHDA and CDR2 is SQIVND (reference sequence). CDR3 length equals 14 residues. Trimming took 6 bases from V and 1 from J; bases not matched to a gene: 3. The CDR3 here is CASRTQGAQETQYF. The CDR3 DNA follows: TGTGCCAGTAGGACACAGGGGGCCCAAGAGACCCAGTACTTC.

This clonotype came up many times. The chain links TRBV2 to TRBJ2-7; possibly TRBD2 for D (6 bases). This CDR3 has 13 amino acids. Deletions cut 6 bases from V and 3 bases from J, with 12 bases between. In germline, CDR1 is SNHLY, CDR2 FYNNEI. CDR3 protein: CASRATGGYEQYF. Here the CDR3 DNA reads TGTGCCAGCAGGGCCACCGGGGGCTACGAGCAGTACTTC. The whole variable domain, filled in from reference TRBV2 and TRBJ2-7, reads EPEVTQTPSHQVTQMGQEVILRCVPISNHLYFYWYRQILGQKVEFLVSFYNNEISEKSEIFDDQFSVERPDGSNFTLKIRSTKLEDSAMYFCASRATGGYEQYFGPGTRLTVT.